The 14 T cell receptor beta chains presented below share a single source sample, sequenced in a study of control samples from healthy donors and cancer patients. Only in-frame clones appear in the TCRdb table, and some are missing; sequencing was by immunoSEQ multiplex PCR. The data show 75,000 to 90,000 clones, roughly 89% seen once. What was sequenced was PBMCs. The receptor set was obtained from a woman between 50 and 59 years old with colorectal cancer.

The genes are TRBV19 and TRBJ2-2; TRBD1 might be the D (7 bases). V dropped 6 bases and J dropped 5 bases, with 16 bases sitting between them. Germline CDR1 reads LNHDA; CDR2 reads SQIVND (reference sequence). The CDR3 spans 15 residues. CDR3 amino acids: CASSHQTGTTGELFF. CDR3 coding DNA: TGTGCCAGTAGCCACCAGACAGGGACTACCGGGGAGCTGTTTTTT.

This clone was recorded only once. The rearrangement links TRBV10-3 to TRBJ2-6; 8 nucleotides agree with TRBD1. J gave up 4 bases and V 6 bases, and 8 bases lay outside the gene matches. The CDR3 contains 16 residues. Looked up from germline, CDR1 is ENHRY and CDR2 is SYGVKD. The DNA of the CDR3 is TGTGCCATCAGGGGGCAGGGGGCGTTAGGGGCCAACGTCCTGACTTTC. This sequence encodes CAIRGQGALGANVLTF.

This chain connects TRBV5-1 to TRBJ2-3, with D possibly matching TRBD1 (5 bases). CDR3 size: 14 residues. V was clipped by 1 base and J by 2 bases, with 8 bases between them. Germline V lookup: CDR1 SGHRS, CDR2 YFSETQ. The DNA for the CDR3 is TGCGCCAGCAGCTTGAGACAGATCACAGATACGCAGTATTTT. It codes for CASSLRQITDTQYF.

The V and J genes are TRBV5-1 and TRBJ2-3, with TRBD2 identical over 7 bases. This CDR3 spans 13 amino acids. V lost 3 bases to trimming and J lost 5 bases; unmatched junction nucleotides: 3. Germline values: CDR1 SGHRS, CDR2 YFSETQ. In DNA, the CDR3 is TGCGCCAGCAGCTACGGGAGGTTAGATACGCAGTATTTT. It is translated as CASSYGRLDTQYF. The full variable domain, its missing parts supplied by reference TRBV5-1 and TRBJ2-3, is KAGVTQTPRYLIKTRGQQVTLSCSPISGHRSVSWYQQTPGQGLQFLFEYFSETQRNKGNFPGRFSGRQFSNSRSEMNVSTLELGDSALYLCASSYGRLDTQYFGPGTRLTVL.

This chain uses TRBV5-1 with TRBJ1-1, with 7 bases identical to TRBD1. Trimming removed 0 bases from V and 5 bases from J; junction bases left unmatched: 7. CDR1 SGHRS and CDR2 YFSETQ come from the germline V gene. This CDR3 is built from 15 residues. The CDR3 DNA follows: TGCGCCAGCAGCTTGGCCAAGGGGGCGGGTACTGAAGCTTTCTTT. It is translated as CASSLAKGAGTEAFF.

This chain uses TRBV4-3 with TRBJ1-4; D unresolved. Germline CDR1 LGHNA, CDR2 YSLEER. V was pared by 4 bases and J by 7 bases, with 10 bases between. The CDR3 length is 13 residues. The CDR3 DNA sequence: TGCGCCAGCAGCCCCCGTGGAAGTGAAAAACTGTTTTTT. Its translation is CASSPRGSEKLFF.

The genes are TRBV27 and TRBJ2-2, with TRBD2 matching over 10 bases. In germline, CDR1 is MNHEY, CDR2 SMNVEV (reference sequence). This CDR3 has 15 amino acids. The V and J ends lost 0 bases and 9 bases, in that order; junction bases with no gene match: 4. CDR3 protein: CASSLSSGGARELFF. The CDR3 DNA reads TGTGCCAGCAGTTTATCCAGCGGGGGGGCGAGGGAGCTGTTTTTT.

As regards this clone: Other nucleotide sequences in the sample specify the same CDR3. The V gene is TRBV6-4, the J gene TRBJ1-6, with 12 positions matching TRBD1. This CDR3 has 15 residues. Germline trimming cut 3 bases from V and 7 bases from J; bases unmatched to any gene: 1. CDR1 is MRHNA, CDR2 SNTAGT, per germline. The CDR3 nucleotides are TGTGCCAGCAGTGATGGGACAGGGGGCAATTCACCCCTCCACTTT. It is translated as CASSDGTGGNSPLHF.

V gene TRBV30 combines with J gene TRBJ2-6; D is undetermined. Germline CDR1 is GTSNPN and CDR2 is SVGIG (reference sequence). The CDR3 consists of 14 residues. Deletions cut 1 base from V and 0 bases from J, with 4 bases between. Written as DNA, the CDR3 is TGTGCCTGGAGTGGGACCTCTGGGGCCAACGTCCTGACTTTC. Translated, it gives CAWSGTSGANVLTF.

This chain links TRBV7-8 with TRBJ2-7; TRBD1 agrees at 7 bases. Unmatched junction bases numbered 2, after V lost 3 bases and J lost 3 bases. Germline CDR1 and CDR2: SGHVS and FQNEAQ. This CDR3 has 13 amino acids. This CDR3 reads CASSLGQRYEQYV. In nucleotides, the CDR3 is TGTGCCAGCAGCTTGGGACAGCGCTACGAGCAGTACGTC.

The chain couples TRBV4-3 to TRBJ1-3; D perhaps matches TRBD1 (6 bases). Trimming cost V 0 bases and J 0 bases, with 21 bases left between them. The V gene's germline CDR1 is LGHNA and CDR2 YSLEER. The CDR3 has 20 residues. The CDR3 protein is CASSQDADSTGFSSGNTIYF. CDR3 sequence (DNA): TGCGCCAGCAGCCAAGATGCCGACTCGACAGGTTTTTCCTCTGGAAACACCATATATTTT.

This clone was detected only once. The gene calls are TRBV12-3 or TRBV12-4 and TRBJ1-2; D gene uncertain. V was trimmed by 3 bases and J by 1 base, leaving 3 bases between them. This CDR3 has 12 amino acids. In nucleotides, the CDR3 is TGTGCCAGCAGTTTCCATAACTATGGCTACACCTTC. Its protein product is CASSFHNYGYTF.

Here the CDR3 reads CASSAPAQGRAGNTIYF. The CDR3 DNA reads as TGTGCCAGCAGTGCTCCTGCACAGGGAAGGGCTGGAAACACCATATATTTT. The J gene is TRBJ1-3, the V gene TRBV6-4; weak D call: TRBD1 (6 bases). The CDR3 runs 17 residues. The V end was cut by 4 bases, the J end by 2 bases, with 18 bases between. Per the germline V gene, CDR1 is MRHNA and CDR2 is SNTAGT.

This rearrangement joins TRBV23-1 to TRBJ2-7, with a tentative D call TRBD2 (6 bases). TRBV23-1 is noted as an ORF with a role that remains uncertain. The CDR3 sequence is 13 residues long. V lost 4 bases, J lost 6 bases, and 13 bases lay in between. CDR3 loop: CASSRTGGSEQYV. The CDR3 DNA is TGCGCCAGCAGTCGGACCGGGGGTAGCGAGCAGTACGTC.